The sequence of this TCR beta chain was determined in a study of blood T cells in healthy people across ages. J was trimmed by 3 bases and V by 4 bases; bases with no gene match: 6. Per germline, CDR1 ENHRY and CDR2 SYGVKD. CDR3 length: 15 amino acids. This clonotype was seen many times. The authors ran a second PCR of roughly 6 to 12 cycles using a sample-barcoded 5' primer and a J-beta primer mix. TCRdb reprocessed the 5' RACE reads with MiXCR, giving one entry per CDR3 protein. The table records under 850,000 distinct CDR3 sequences, 35% to 40% of them present only once. The origin of this receptor is a man between 18 and 29 years old in good health. Sequenced sample: blood. This rearrangement joins TRBV10-3 to TRBJ2-5; 9 bases agree with TRBD1. CDR3 DNA: TGTGCCATCAGTGGGGGACAGGGATTTGAAGAGACCCAGTACTTC. Its protein product is CAISGGQGFEETQYF.